This entry concerns a single T cell receptor (beta chain). This record belongs to a study of shared T cell receptors in the human thymus. Sequencing was performed with immunoSEQ multiplex PCR; in TCRdb, only in-frame clones are kept and a portion is missing. The sample includes approximately 580,000 clones, approximately 80% of them seen just once. The CDR3 is made up of 16 amino acids. Germline V gives CDR1 MNHEY, CDR2 SVGAGI. V shed 3 bases and J shed 0 bases, with 12 bases lying between them. This sample also belongs to another study, concerning human thymus T cells. This second study says: During corrective heart surgery, resections were taken, and the thymus tissue came from them. Within thymic and blood repertoires, V and J gene usage appeared to be biased.

The chain couples TRBV6-5 to TRBJ2-1, with D possibly matching TRBD2 (6 bases). Material: thymocytes. The sequence was obtained from a boy under three years old with a congenital heart defect. The CDR3 here is CASSYERESSYNEQFF. For the CDR3, the DNA is TGTGCCAGCAGTTATGAACGGGAGTCCTCCTACAATGAGCAGTTCTTC.